Below are 11 T cell receptor beta chains sequenced from a single sample in a study of response to subunit inactivated influenza vaccine. TCRdb analysed the RT-PCR reads with MiXCR anew, one entry per CDR3 protein. Seen here are about 570,000 distinct CDR3 sequences, approximately 10% observed once, and the top ten hold roughly 9.6%. Another study also made use of these data, one on T cells expressing NK-cell markers. That report adds: The TCR beta cDNA came from 5'RACE template switching with UMIs.

The material sequenced was PBMCs from blood, taken on the day of vaccination. The receptors were gathered from a man aged 45-65 years who received an inactivated influenza vaccine.

The chain recombines TRBV7-9 with TRBJ2-7; 9 positions match TRBD1. Germline values: CDR1 SEHNR, CDR2 FQNEAQ (reference sequence). The CDR3 spans 13 residues. Trimming took 5 bases from V and 5 from J; bases not matched to a gene: 4. The CDR3 loop is CASSQDRGNEQYF. The CDR3 bases are TGTGCCAGCAGCCAGGACAGGGGCAACGAGCAGTACTTC.

The rearrangement links TRBV5-5 to TRBJ2-1, with 10 nucleotides matching TRBD2. The CDR3 sequence is 16 residues long. V shed 2 bases and J 5 bases; nucleotides not matched to a gene: 7. Germline V gene data show CDR1 as SGHKS and CDR2 as YYEKEE (reference sequence). For the CDR3, the DNA is TGTGCCAGCAGCTTACTAGCGGGAACACATAACAATGAGCAGTTCTTC. Protein sequence: CASSLLAGTHNNEQFF.

Only a few counts were recorded for this clonotype. This rearrangement joins TRBV12-3 or TRBV12-4 to TRBJ2-5, with TRBD2 matching 15 bases. V was clipped by 5 bases and J by 9 bases; unmatched bases: 4. The CDR3 consists of 14 residues. CDR3 region: CASSPGLAGGAQYF. The CDR3 DNA is TGTGCCAGCAGTCCTGGACTAGCGGGAGGGGCCCAGTACTTC.

This clonotype has just a few counts. V usage is TRBV20-1 and J usage is TRBJ2-3; D may be TRBD2 (6 bases). V shed 0 bases and J shed 1 base, with 11 bases lying between them. Germline V gene data show CDR1 as DFQATT and CDR2 as SNEGSKA (reference sequence). This CDR3 region has 15 residues. CDR3: CSARDWVAGTDTQYF. CDR3 in DNA: TGCAGTGCTAGAGATTGGGTAGCGGGCACAGATACGCAGTATTTT.

At least ten counts were recorded for this clonotype. The chain has TRBV24-1 and TRBJ2-5, with 7 bases identical to TRBD1. The V segment lost 1 base and the J segment 5 bases; nucleotides outside the gene matches: 9. This CDR3 contains 16 residues. Germline CDR1 is KGHDR and CDR2 is SFDVKD. Here the CDR3 reads CATSDFESGGSETQYF. The CDR3 DNA sequence: TGTGCCACCAGTGATTTTGAATCAGGGGGATCGGAGACCCAGTACTTC.

This clonotype was seen ten or more times. V and J are TRBV21-1 and TRBJ1-3. TRBV21-1 represents a pseudogene. The CDR3 is 15 residues long. CDR3 bases: TGTGCCAGCAGCAATTTCTTAACCTCTGGAAACACCATATATTTT. Translating it yields CASSNFLTSGNTIYF.

This chain uses TRBV6-5 with TRBJ2-3, with D perhaps matching TRBD1 (8 bases). Deletions cut 6 bases from V and 6 bases from J, with 10 bases between. Germline V lookup: CDR1 MNHEY, CDR2 SVGAGI. There are 12 residues in the CDR3. The CDR3 sequence: CASRQGGDTQYF. The DNA for the CDR3 is TGTGCCAGCAGACAGGGGGGGGATACGCAGTATTTT.

This clonotype was detected ten times or more. CDR3 in amino acids: CASSLLTGELFF. Here the CDR3 DNA reads TGTGCCAGCAGCTTGCTTACAGGGGAACTGTTTTTT. The chain combines TRBV3-1 with TRBJ1-4, with 7 bases fitting TRBD1. This CDR3 is 12 amino acids long. CDR1 and CDR2 (germline): LGHDT, YNNKEL (reference sequence). J lost 12 bases, V lost 5 bases, and 6 bases had no gene match.

The V gene is TRBV6-2 or TRBV6-3, the J gene TRBJ2-1; perhaps D is TRBD1 or TRBD2 (5 bases each). The CDR3 extends over 15 amino acids. V was shortened by 1 base and J by 6 bases, with 13 bases between the two germline ends. Germline lookup yields CDR1 MNHEY and CDR2 SVGEGT. CDR3 amino acids: CASSYWGFKGNEQFF. Here the CDR3 DNA reads TGTGCCAGCAGTTACTGGGGGTTCAAAGGCAATGAGCAGTTCTTC.

The sample holds many counts of this clonotype. This chain joins TRBV29-1 and TRBJ2-7, with D hard to call. V lost 0 bases and J lost 0, with 6 bases in between. The CDR3 is made up of 13 amino acids. Germline V gene lookup returns CDR1 SQVTM and CDR2 ANQGSEA. Written as DNA, the CDR3 is TGCAGCGTTGAAGATACCACCTCCTACGAGCAGTACTTC. Translating gives CSVEDTTSYEQYF.

Ten or more counts support this clonotype. This chain links TRBV7-2 with TRBJ1-1; 10 bases are shared with TRBD1. Trimming at V came to 5 bases and at J to 4 bases, leaving 4 bases not matched to a gene. The CDR3 covers 14 residues. Germline V gives CDR1 SGHTA, CDR2 FQGNSA. The CDR3 protein is CASSPRQGATEAFF. The CDR3 nucleotides read TGTGCCAGCAGCCCACGACAGGGGGCCACTGAAGCTTTCTTT.